This T cell receptor (beta chain) was recorded in a study of blood T cells in healthy people across ages. The study, taken as a whole, reports: In older individuals, TCR beta diversity per million T cells was lower, falling roughly linearly with age.

The CDR3 length is 15 residues. Trimming shortened V by 4 bases and J by 0 bases, and 11 bases separated the two germline ends. CDR1 is SGDLS, CDR2 YYNGEE, per germline. This clonotype has only one observation. The antigen remains undetermined. A second PCR, run for roughly 7 to 12 cycles, used a sample-barcoded 5' primer plus a J-beta primer mix. At least 2.5 million CDR3-containing paired-end reads were obtained per sample. TCRdb re-derived calls from the 5' RACE reads in MiXCR, one entry per CDR3 protein. Among about 1.4 million distinct CDR3 sequences listed, 59% were seen once. The sample, approximately 10 milliliters of peripheral blood, was drawn from each donor. Total RNA was extracted at no less than 5.5 micrograms per sample.

The receptor was derived from a young man in good health. The sequencing input was blood. This chain uses TRBV9 with TRBJ1-5; D not certain. In DNA form, the CDR3 reads TGTGCCAGCAGCTCCACGGAAGTTAGCAATCAGCCCCAGCATTTT. It codes for CASSSTEVSNQPQHF.